This T cell receptor (beta chain) was captured by sequencing in a study of CD4 T cells in relation to SARS-CoV-2 and coronaviruses. Points from the study as a whole: In 55% to 75% of donors, memory CD4+ clonotypes crossrecognized SARS-CoV-2 and at least one common cold coronavirus spike.

Unexposed donor CD4+ T cells date from about 2011-2019, before the COVID-19 pandemic. Naive and memory CD4+ T cell DNA was deep-sequenced without culture. Sequencing used immunoSEQ multiplex PCR; TCRdb keeps in-frame clones, though not all of them. The sample shows about 55,000 clones, 70% to 90% of them seen only once. Note on this clone: Its antigen remains unidentified.

The V end was cut by 5 bases, the J end by 1 base, with 11 bases between. Germline CDR1 and CDR2: SNHLY and FYNNEI. The CDR3 extends over 14 amino acids. This chain uses TRBV2 with TRBJ1-1; D is uncertain. The material sequenced was memory CD4+ T cells from PBMCs. The TCR was taken from a human donor in good health. The DNA of the CDR3 is TGTGCCAGCAGTAACGGGCGGACGAACACTGAAGCTTTCTTT. Its translation is CASSNGRTNTEAFF.